These 15 T cell receptor beta chains came from one sample sequenced in a study of cytomegalovirus exposure and HLA in healthy donors. The PCR had 60 Vbeta and 13 Jbeta primers. Some clones are missing from TCRdb's copy, which holds only in-frame ones; the method was immunoSEQ multiplex PCR. Of 100,000 to 150,000 clones detected, 60% to 85% appear once; the ten largest clones hold approximately 1.2%. Source material: PBMCs. These receptors were collected from a female donor in good health and CMV-seronegative.

The rearrangement links TRBV6-6 to TRBJ2-1; tentatively, D is TRBD2 (6 bases). The V gene lost 10 bases and the J gene lost 3 bases, with 16 bases spanning the gap. This CDR3 spans 14 amino acids. CDR1 is MNHNY, CDR2 SVGAGI, per germline (reference sequence). Here the CDR3 DNA reads TGTGCCACTCTTGGGACTTCTATCTACAATGAGCAGTTCTTC. It is translated as CATLGTSIYNEQFF.

This clone was detected a few times. This chain uses TRBV10-1 with TRBJ1-5; maybe TRBD1 (5 bases). Germline-derived CDR1 and CDR2 are WNHNN and SYGVQD (reference sequence). V lost 8 bases to trimming and J lost 4 bases, with 18 bases between them. The CDR3 sequence is 15 residues long. DNA for the CDR3: TGCGCCAGCCCGGGACCCTTGGGGGGAAATCAGCCCCAGCATTTT. Its protein product is CASPGPLGGNQPQHF.

The CDR3 DNA reads TGCGCCAGCAAGCGACCGGGACAGGGAAACTATGGCTACACCTTC. This sequence encodes CASKRPGQGNYGYTF. The V gene is TRBV4-1, the J gene TRBJ1-2, with TRBD1 matching over 9 bases. Germline CDR1 is MGHRA and CDR2 is YSYEKL. Trimming took 7 bases from V and 2 from J; bases not matched to a gene: 8. CDR3 size: 15 residues.

The chain combines TRBV11-2 with TRBJ2-3; TRBD2 might be the D (7 bases). V shed 3 bases and J shed 7 bases, with 17 bases lying between them. The CDR3 sequence is 15 residues long. Germline V gives CDR1 SGHAT, CDR2 FQNNGV. The DNA for the CDR3 is TGTGCCAGCAGCTTGGGGTCCCGGGGGGCATATACGCAGTATTTT. The encoded protein is CASSLGSRGAYTQYF.

The V gene is TRBV29-1, the J gene TRBJ2-3; a possible D gene is TRBD2 (6 bases). The CDR3 is made up of 13 amino acids. Trimming took 5 bases from V and 3 from J, leaving 12 bases between them. CDR1 and CDR2 from the germline V gene are SQVTM and ANQGSEA. CDR3 sequence: CSVLLAQTDTQYF. The CDR3 DNA sequence: TGCAGCGTTCTCCTAGCGCAAACAGATACGCAGTATTTT.

This clone was observed a handful of times. J is TRBJ2-5 and V is TRBV5-1, with D tentatively TRBD1 (5 bases). The CDR3 is made up of 11 amino acids. The germline CDR1 and CDR2 sequences are SGHRS and YFSETQ. Trimming left V 5 bases short and J 5 bases short, with 7 bases between. The CDR3 protein is CASRGVETQYF. The DNA of the CDR3 is TGCGCCAGCAGAGGGGTTGAGACCCAGTACTTC.

The chain carries TRBV2 and TRBJ2-2, with 9 bases that match TRBD2. V shed 4 bases, J shed 3 bases, and the junction held 9 bases outside the gene matches. Germline V lookup: CDR1 SNHLY, CDR2 FYNNEI. The CDR3 runs to 17 residues. The CDR3 sequence: CASSGGLAGAHTGELFF. The CDR3 bases are TGTGCCAGCAGTGGGGGCTTAGCGGGGGCCCACACCGGGGAGCTGTTTTTT.

The chain joins TRBV30 to TRBJ2-1; 7 bases map to TRBD2. Germline CDR1 and CDR2: GTSNPN and SVGIG (reference sequence). The CDR3 spans 14 residues. After removal of 2 bases from V and 7 bases from J, the junction contained 8 bases not matched to a gene. CDR3 nucleotide sequence: TGTGCCTGGAGTAACGGACTAGGGCGTAATGAGCAGTTCTTC. It encodes CAWSNGLGRNEQFF.

V and J are TRBV7-9 and TRBJ1-4; D is ambiguous. Trimming took 5 bases from V and 2 from J, leaving 9 bases between them. The germline V gene has CDR1 SEHNR and CDR2 FQNEAQ (reference sequence). This CDR3 comprises 14 residues. CDR3 sequence (DNA): TGTGCCAGCAGCCGAGGTGGTACTAATGAAAAACTGTTTTTT. Its translation: CASSRGGTNEKLFF.

The chain joins TRBV13 to TRBJ1-1; 7 nucleotides match TRBD1. V lost 5 bases to trimming and J lost 1 base; unmatched junction nucleotides: 7. The V gene's germline CDR1 is PRHDT and CDR2 FYEKMQ (reference sequence). This CDR3 is built from 15 residues. CDR3 residues: CASSPVDRQNTEAFF. The CDR3 DNA is TGTGCCAGCAGCCCAGTGGACAGGCAGAACACTGAAGCTTTCTTT.

The chain recombines TRBV18 with TRBJ2-1, with TRBD2 identical over 9 bases. Germline V gene data show CDR1 as KGHSH and CDR2 as LQKENI. The CDR3 totals 15 residues. V shed 3 bases, J shed 5 bases, and the junction held 5 bases outside the gene matches. The CDR3 reads CASSPSGRINNEQFF. The CDR3 bases are TGTGCCAGCTCACCCAGCGGGAGGATTAACAATGAGCAGTTCTTC.

This chain joins TRBV2 and TRBJ1-5, with 7 bases lining up with TRBD1. Unmatched junction bases numbered 6, after V lost 3 bases and J lost 7 bases. From germline, CDR1 is SNHLY and CDR2 FYNNEI. The CDR3 is 14 residues long. The CDR3 protein is CASSETGKVQPQHF. The DNA of the CDR3 is TGTGCCAGCAGTGAGACAGGGAAAGTCCAGCCCCAGCATTTT.

Written as DNA, the CDR3 is TGTGCTAGCGCGATGGGACAGGGGGGCGATACGCAGTATTTT. It specifies CASAMGQGGDTQYF. The chain employs TRBV12-5 and TRBJ2-3; 11 bases agree with TRBD1. The germline V gene encodes CDR1 LGHNT and CDR2 FRNRAP. J was trimmed by 6 bases and V by 9 bases; bases with no gene match: 8. The CDR3 has 14 residues.

The genes are TRBV11-2 and TRBJ2-1, with 8 bases aligning to TRBD2. The ends lost 4 bases at V and 6 bases at J; junction bases unmatched: 8. The CDR3 consists of 15 residues. CDR1 and CDR2 (germline): SGHAT, FQNNGV. The CDR3 loop reads CASSSDRLATNEQFF. CDR3 DNA: TGTGCCAGCAGCTCCGATAGACTAGCGACCAATGAGCAGTTCTTC.

This clone has a handful of counts. CDR3 protein: CASSVSGELFF. CDR3 coding DNA: TGTGCCAGCAGCGTCTCCGGGGAGCTGTTTTTT. The rearrangement joins TRBV9 to TRBJ2-2; no definite D call. Germline loops: CDR1 SGDLS, CDR2 YYNGEE. Trimming shortened V by 2 bases and J by 6 bases, and 2 bases separated the two germline ends. The CDR3 is 11 residues long.